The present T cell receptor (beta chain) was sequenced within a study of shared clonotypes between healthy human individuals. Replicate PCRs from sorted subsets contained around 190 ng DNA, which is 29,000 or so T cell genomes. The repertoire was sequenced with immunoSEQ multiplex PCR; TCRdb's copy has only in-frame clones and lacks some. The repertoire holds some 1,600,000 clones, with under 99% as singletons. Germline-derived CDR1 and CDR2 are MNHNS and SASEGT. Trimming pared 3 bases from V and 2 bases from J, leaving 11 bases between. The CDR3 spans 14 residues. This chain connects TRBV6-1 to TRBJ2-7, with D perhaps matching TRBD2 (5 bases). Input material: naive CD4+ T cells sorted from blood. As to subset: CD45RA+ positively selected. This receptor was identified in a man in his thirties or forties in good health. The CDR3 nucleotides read TGTGCCAGCAGTGAGAGCCTAGCACCCTACGAGCAGTACTTC. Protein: CASSESLAPYEQYF.